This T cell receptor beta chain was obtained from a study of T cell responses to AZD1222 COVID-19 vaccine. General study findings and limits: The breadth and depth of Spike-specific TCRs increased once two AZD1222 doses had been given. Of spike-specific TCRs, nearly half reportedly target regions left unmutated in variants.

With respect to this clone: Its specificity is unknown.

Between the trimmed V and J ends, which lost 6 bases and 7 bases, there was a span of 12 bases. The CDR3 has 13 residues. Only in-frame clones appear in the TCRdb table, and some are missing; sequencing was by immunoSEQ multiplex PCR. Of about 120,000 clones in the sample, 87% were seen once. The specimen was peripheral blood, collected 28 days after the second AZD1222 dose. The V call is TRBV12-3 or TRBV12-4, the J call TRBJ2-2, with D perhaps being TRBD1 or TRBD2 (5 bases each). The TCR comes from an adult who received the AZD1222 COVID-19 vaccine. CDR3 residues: CASSPVGVGELFF. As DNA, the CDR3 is TGTGCCAGCAGCCCAGTGGGGGTCGGGGAGCTGTTTTTT.